Listed below are T cell receptor beta chains from one sample, sequenced in a study of metastatic and nonmetastatic thyroid tumors. TCRdb recomputed clones from the PCR reads via MiXCR. The sample includes 5,500 to 8,500 clones, more than 30% of them seen just once. Sequenced sample: adjacent normal tissue. The receptors stem from a female donor with papillary thyroid cancer or a benign thyroid nodule (not recorded which). Some clones in this sample may be carry-over from other donors' samples. The CDR3 runs from the conserved cysteine through the conserved F or W. D genes are given only for firm matches. Size values are once, few and many counts, or a class for expanded clones, and some rows have none.

d_gene: -; abundance: large; j_gene: TRBJ2-6; v_gene: TRBV6-1; CDR3aa: CASSFQDSGANVLTF; CDR3nt: TGTGCCAGCAGTTTCCAGGACTCTGGGGCCAACGTCCTGACTTTC
d_gene: -; abundance: -; j_gene: TRBJ2-3; v_gene: TRBV7-2; CDR3aa: CASSPTTSTDTQYF; CDR3nt: TGTGCCAGCAGTCCGACTACGTCCACAGATACGCAGTATTTT
d_gene: -; abundance: -; j_gene: TRBJ1-6; v_gene: TRBV18; CDR3aa: CASSDWPSYNSPLHF; CDR3nt: TGTGCCAGCTCTGACTGGCCGTCCTATAATTCACCCCTCCACTTT
d_gene: TRBD1; abundance: medium-sized; j_gene: TRBJ2-2; v_gene: TRBV7-3; CDR3aa: CASSSWTGSNTGELFF; CDR3nt: TGTGCCAGCAGCTCGTGGACAGGATCGAACACCGGGGAGCTGTTTTTT
d_gene: -; abundance: -; j_gene: TRBJ2-1; v_gene: TRBV7-2; CDR3aa: CASSPGGYNEQFF; CDR3nt: TGTGCCAGCAGCCCGGGCGGTTACAATGAGCAGTTCTTC
d_gene: -; abundance: medium-sized; j_gene: TRBJ1-4; v_gene: TRBV2; CDR3aa: CASSEGLGAGEKLFF; CDR3nt: TGTGCCAGCAGTGAAGGGTTGGGGGCAGGTGAAAAACTGTTTTTT
d_gene: -; abundance: -; j_gene: TRBJ2-5; v_gene: TRBV28; CDR3aa: CASSNQGESETQYF; CDR3nt: TGTGCCAGCAGTAACCAGGGCGAGAGCGAGACCCAGTACTTC
d_gene: TRBD1; abundance: -; j_gene: TRBJ1-6; v_gene: TRBV27; CDR3aa: CASSLSRDRDIRTPLHF; CDR3nt: TGTGCCAGCAGTTTAAGCCGGGACAGGGACATAAGAACACCCCTCCACTTT
d_gene: -; abundance: medium-sized; j_gene: TRBJ2-7; v_gene: TRBV11-2; CDR3aa: CASSPRPGPYEQYF; CDR3nt: TGTGCCAGCAGCCCCCGGCCAGGGCCCTACGAGCAGTACTTC
d_gene: TRBD1; abundance: -; j_gene: TRBJ1-1; v_gene: TRBV6-1; CDR3aa: CASSRDSYINTEAFF; CDR3nt: TGTGCCAGCAGTCGGGACAGCTACATTAACACTGAAGCTTTCTTT
d_gene: TRBD2; abundance: medium-sized; j_gene: TRBJ2-1; v_gene: TRBV9; CDR3aa: CASSPLAGGAGNEQFF; CDR3nt: TGTGCCAGCAGCCCGCTAGCGGGGGGGGCTGGAAATGAGCAGTTCTTC
d_gene: -; abundance: many; j_gene: TRBJ2-2; v_gene: TRBV11-1; CDR3aa: CASSLPGDRVHLRELFF; CDR3nt: TGTGCCAGCAGCTTACCGGGTGACAGAGTACATCTCCGGGAGCTGTTTTTT
d_gene: TRBD1; abundance: -; j_gene: TRBJ1-6; v_gene: TRBV20-1; CDR3aa: CSALDRGDSPLHF; CDR3nt: TGCAGTGCTCTGGACAGGGGGGATTCACCCCTCCACTTT
d_gene: -; abundance: few; j_gene: TRBJ2-2; v_gene: TRBV2; CDR3aa: CASVWGPRGELFF; CDR3nt: TGTGCCAGCGTTTGGGGGCCTCGAGGGGAGCTGTTTTTT
d_gene: TRBD1; abundance: -; j_gene: TRBJ2-7; v_gene: TRBV11-1; CDR3aa: CASSTRKGQGREQYF; CDR3nt: TGTGCCAGCAGCACAAGGAAGGGACAGGGACGCGAGCAGTACTTC
d_gene: -; abundance: once; j_gene: TRBJ2-5; v_gene: TRBV5-4; CDR3aa: CASITIGSQETQYF; CDR3nt: TGTGCCAGCATCACTATCGGAAGTCAAGAGACCCAGTACTTC
d_gene: TRBD1; abundance: -; j_gene: TRBJ1-1; v_gene: TRBV6-5; CDR3aa: CASSYGGQVNTEAFF; CDR3nt: TGTGCCAGCAGTTACGGGGGACAGGTGAACACTGAAGCTTTCTTT
d_gene: TRBD2; abundance: medium-sized; j_gene: TRBJ2-7; v_gene: TRBV30; CDR3aa: CAWTRRGGIPSGEQYF; CDR3nt: TGTGCCTGGACCAGGCGGGGGGGAATACCTTCGGGCGAGCAGTACTTC
d_gene: -; abundance: -; j_gene: TRBJ1-1; v_gene: TRBV11-2; CDR3aa: CASSLVGRARGTEAFF; CDR3nt: TGTGCCAGCAGCTTAGTTGGCAGGGCAAGGGGCACTGAAGCTTTCTTT
d_gene: TRBD2; abundance: -; j_gene: TRBJ2-7; v_gene: TRBV20-1; CDR3aa: CSATNGTSGRAVNEQYF; CDR3nt: TGCAGTGCTACCAACGGGACTAGCGGGAGGGCCGTTAACGAGCAGTACTTC
d_gene: -; abundance: -; j_gene: TRBJ2-7; v_gene: TRBV5-1; CDR3aa: CASSLPPGEQYF; CDR3nt: TGCGCCAGCAGCCTGCCCCCGGGCGAGCAGTACTTC
d_gene: TRBD1; abundance: -; j_gene: TRBJ1-1; v_gene: TRBV11-2; CDR3aa: CASSLDATGVTEAFF; CDR3nt: TGTGCCAGCAGCTTAGATGCGACAGGGGTTACTGAAGCCTTCTTT
d_gene: -; abundance: -; j_gene: TRBJ1-6; v_gene: TRBV6-1; CDR3aa: CASSLEGVNSPLHF; CDR3nt: TGTGCCAGCAGTCTAGAGGGCGTCAATTCACCCCTCCACTTT
d_gene: TRBD1; abundance: medium-sized; j_gene: TRBJ2-7; v_gene: TRBV5-8; CDR3aa: CASSLGYGQGAYEQYF; CDR3nt: TGTGCCAGCAGCTTGGGTTACGGACAGGGGGCCTACGAGCAGTACTTC
d_gene: -; abundance: few; j_gene: TRBJ2-5; v_gene: TRBV2; CDR3aa: CASSDWETQYF; CDR3nt: TGTGCCAGCAGTGATTGGGAGACCCAGTACTTC
d_gene: -; abundance: few; j_gene: TRBJ2-3; v_gene: TRBV9; CDR3aa: CASSGLGDTQYF; CDR3nt: TGTGCCAGCAGTGGGCTAGGCGATACGCAGTATTTT
d_gene: -; abundance: -; j_gene: TRBJ2-7; v_gene: TRBV20-1; CDR3aa: CSAQESNSYEQYF; CDR3nt: TGCAGTGCTCAGGAGAGTAACTCCTACGAGCAGTACTTC